The 32 T cell receptor beta chains presented below share a single source sample, sequenced in a study of T cells in localized non-small cell lung cancer. The assay was immunoSEQ multiplex PCR, and TCRdb's table has in-frame clones only and misses some. The table lists about 52,000 clones, around 87% of them singletons. Sample: PBMCs, taken before any cancer treatment. These TCRs come from a female donor with stage II lung adenocarcinoma.

The rearrangement links TRBV11-3 to TRBJ1-3, with unresolved D. The length of the CDR3 is 13 residues. The germline V gene has CDR1 SGHNT and CDR2 YENEEA. Trimming shortened V by 5 bases and J by 2 bases, and 7 bases separated the two germline ends. The CDR3 spells CASSTGTGNTIYF. As DNA, the CDR3 is TGTGCCAGCAGCACGGGGACTGGAAACACCATATATTTT.

With respect to this clone: The same CDR3 can be traced to other DNA sequences in this sample. The chain links TRBV2 to TRBJ1-2; a weak D match, TRBD1 (5 bases). Per germline, CDR1 SNHLY and CDR2 FYNNEI. CDR3 size: 15 residues. Trimming removed 3 bases at V and 5 bases at J, with 16 bases between. Here the CDR3 DNA reads TGTGCCAGCAGTGAGTTTGGGGCTGATAATTATGGCTACACCTTC. As protein: CASSEFGADNYGYTF.

This chain connects TRBV7-9 to TRBJ1-1; TRBD1 matches 9 bases. The germline V gene encodes CDR1 SEHNR and CDR2 FQNEAQ (reference sequence). This CDR3 has 17 residues. Trimming at V came to 5 bases and at J to 3 bases, leaving 13 bases not matched to a gene. The CDR3 nucleotides read TGTGCCAGCAGCCCGACCGGGACAGGGCTTTGGGACACTGAAGCTTTCTTT. This translates into CASSPTGTGLWDTEAFF.

J is TRBJ2-7 and V is TRBV18, with D unresolved. Germline values: CDR1 KGHSH, CDR2 LQKENI. CDR3 size: 13 residues. Trimming pared 3 bases from V and 0 bases from J, leaving 6 bases between. CDR3 sequence reads: CASSPTASYEQYF. The CDR3 bases are TGTGCCAGCTCACCGACGGCCTCCTACGAGCAGTACTTC.

The chain combines TRBV13 with TRBJ1-1, with no clear D. V was pared by 6 bases and J by 2 bases, with 4 bases between. Germline V CDR1 and CDR2: PRHDT, FYEKMQ (reference sequence). The CDR3 consists of 11 residues. The CDR3 spells CASSTNTEAFF. CDR3 nucleotide sequence: TGTGCCAGCAGTACCAACACTGAAGCTTTCTTT.

The chain combines TRBV6-1 with TRBJ2-3; 8 bases map to TRBD2. With 4 bases clipped from V and 2 bases from J, the junction kept 8 bases outside the gene matches. The CDR3 contains 16 residues. Germline lookup yields CDR1 MNHNS and CDR2 SASEGT. The CDR3 loop reads CASSASLAALTDTQYF. The CDR3 DNA is TGTGCCAGCAGTGCCTCACTAGCGGCCCTCACAGATACGCAGTATTTT.

J is TRBJ1-4 and V is TRBV15; 7 nucleotides line up with TRBD1. Germline V gene sequence: CDR1 LNHNV, CDR2 YYDKDF (reference sequence). Trimming removed 3 bases from V and 7 bases from J; junction bases left unmatched: 8. This CDR3 is 15 amino acids long. CDR3 DNA sequence: TGTGCCACCAGCAGTTCCGGACAGGAGGGTGAAAAACTGTTTTTT. Translating it yields CATSSSGQEGEKLFF.

The chain links TRBV7-6 to TRBJ2-2; D gene unclear. V dropped 1 base and J dropped 6 bases, with 6 bases sitting between them. The CDR3 runs to 13 residues. CDR1 SGHVS and CDR2 FNYEAQ come from the germline V gene. CDR3 sequence (DNA): TGTGCCAGCAGCTTAGAACGCTCCGGGGAGCTGTTTTTT. Protein sequence: CASSLERSGELFF.

V usage is TRBV4-1 and J usage is TRBJ1-5; the D gene is possibly TRBD1 (5 bases). This CDR3 spans 15 amino acids. Between the trimmed V and J ends, which lost 0 bases and 3 bases, there was a span of 9 bases. Germline V gives CDR1 MGHRA, CDR2 YSYEKL. CDR3 sequence reads: CASSQEGAANQPQHF. For the CDR3, the DNA is TGCGCCAGCAGCCAAGAAGGGGCAGCCAATCAGCCCCAGCATTTT.

The V gene is TRBV5-1, the J gene TRBJ2-7; a possible D gene is TRBD1 (5 bases). The CDR3 is 14 residues long. The V end was cut by 0 bases, the J end by 3 bases, with 10 bases between. CDR1 and CDR2 (germline): SGHRS, YFSETQ. Here the CDR3 reads CASSLEQGRYEQYF. The CDR3 nucleotides read TGCGCCAGCAGCTTGGAGCAGGGTCGCTACGAGCAGTACTTC. The whole variable domain, filled in from reference TRBV5-1 and TRBJ2-7, reads KAGVTQTPRYLIKTRGQQVTLSCSPISGHRSVSWYQQTPGQGLQFLFEYFSETQRNKGNFPGRFSGRQFSNSRSEMNVSTLELGDSALYLCASSLEQGRYEQYFGPGTRLTVT.

The chain uses TRBV10-3 and TRBJ1-1; 11 nucleotides match TRBD1. Germline loops: CDR1 ENHRY, CDR2 SYGVKD. CDR3 length equals 15 residues. With V trimmed by 6 bases and J by 7 bases, 10 bases remained unmatched. Here the CDR3 DNA reads TGTGCCATCAGAGACCGGGACAGGGGGGGTTATGAAGCTTTCTTT. This encodes CAIRDRDRGGYEAFF.

The rearrangement links TRBV5-1 to TRBJ2-7; a possible D gene is TRBD2 (7 bases). CDR1 and CDR2 (germline): SGHRS, YFSETQ. V shed 4 bases and J shed 2 bases, with 16 bases lying between them. The CDR3 consists of 15 residues. Here the CDR3 reads CASSPEGGPTYEQYF. In DNA, the CDR3 is TGCGCCAGCAGCCCCGAGGGGGGGCCAACCTACGAGCAGTACTTC.

The chain couples TRBV5-1 to TRBJ1-2, with a possible D match to TRBD1 (6 bases). This CDR3 comprises 14 residues. The V end lost 3 bases, the J end lost 2 bases, and 11 bases lay between the germline ends. Looked up from germline, CDR1 is SGHRS and CDR2 is YFSETQ. CDR3 DNA sequence: TGCGCCAGCAGCTCGGACAGCCCGAACTATGGCTACACCTTC. This encodes CASSSDSPNYGYTF.

The V call is TRBV30, the J call TRBJ2-1; 7 nucleotides agree with TRBD2. After removal of 0 bases from V and 3 bases from J, the junction contained 5 bases not matched to a gene. Germline values: CDR1 GTSNPN, CDR2 SVGIG (reference sequence). CDR3 size: 15 residues. The CDR3 DNA reads TGTGCCTGGAGTGTAGATAGCGGGCGCTACAATGAGCAGTTCTTC. Its translation is CAWSVDSGRYNEQFF.

Only one count was recorded for this clone. This sequence joins TRBV12-5 and TRBJ2-6, with a possible D match to TRBD1 (5 bases). V lost 9 bases to trimming and J lost 1 base, with 7 bases between them. CDR1 is LGHNT and CDR2 is FRNRAP in the germline V gene. The CDR3 totals 13 residues. The DNA for the CDR3 is TGTGCTAGCAGGGCTTCTGGGGCCAACGTCCTGACTTTC. It translates to CASRASGANVLTF. The variable domain in full, completed from reference TRBV12-5 and TRBJ2-6, reads DARVTQTPRHKVTEMGQEVTMRCQPILGHNTVFWYRQTMMQGLELLAYFRNRAPLDDSGMPKDRFSAEMPDATLATLKIQPSEPRDSAVYFCASRASGANVLTFGAGSRLTVL.

The CDR3 DNA reads as TGTGCCAGCAGTCTACTAGTTTCGTACAATGAGCAGTTCTTC. Translating gives CASSLLVSYNEQFF. The rearrangement joins TRBV27 to TRBJ2-1; D may be TRBD2 (5 bases). The germline V gene encodes CDR1 MNHEY and CDR2 SMNVEV (reference sequence). V lost 5 bases, J lost 4 bases, and 12 bases lay in between. This CDR3 contains 14 residues.

This chain links TRBV7-9 with TRBJ1-1, with D possibly matching TRBD1 (5 bases). Germline assignment: CDR1 SEHNR and CDR2 FQNEAQ (reference sequence). V was trimmed by 1 base and J by 5 bases, leaving 23 bases between them. The CDR3 totals 18 residues. CDR3 region: CASSLGGQGRYVSTEAFF. The CDR3 DNA reads TGTGCCAGCAGCTTAGGCGGGCAGGGACGATATGTAAGTACTGAAGCTTTCTTT.

This clone was observed a handful of times. The chain carries TRBV10-1 and TRBJ2-2; D might be TRBD2 (5 bases). The germline V and J ends were trimmed by 2 bases and 0 bases, with 10 bases remaining between them. This CDR3 contains 16 residues. Germline V gene lookup returns CDR1 WNHNN and CDR2 SYGVQD (reference sequence). The CDR3 sequence is CASSEEGEPNTGELFF. CDR3 nucleotide sequence: TGCGCCAGCAGTGAGGAGGGCGAGCCGAACACCGGGGAGCTGTTTTTT.

The chain has TRBV4-1 and TRBJ1-2; 10 bases are shared with TRBD1. CDR3 length equals 15 residues. From germline, CDR1 is MGHRA and CDR2 YSYEKL. The trim removed 1 base at V and 2 bases at J, leaving 1 base unmatched. The CDR3 DNA sequence: TGCGCCAGCAGCCAAGGACAGGGGGCCAACTATGGCTACACCTTC. The encoded protein is CASSQGQGANYGYTF.

This clone has more than one count but fewer than ten. The V and J genes are TRBV18 and TRBJ1-2; 9 bases align to TRBD1. Per the germline V gene, CDR1 is KGHSH and CDR2 is LQKENI. J lost 14 bases, V lost 3 bases, and 4 bases had no gene match. The CDR3 length is 11 residues. The CDR3 here is CASSPDRGATF. DNA for the CDR3: TGTGCCAGCTCACCCGACAGGGGGGCGACCTTC. Filled out from reference TRBV18 and TRBJ1-2, the complete variable domain reads NAGVMQNPRHLVRRRGQEARLRCSPMKGHSHVYWYRQLPEEGLKFMVYLQKENIIDESGMPKERFSAEFPKEGPSILRIQQVVRGDSAAYFCASSPDRGATFGSGTRLTVV.

This clone appeared once. The chain couples TRBV9 to TRBJ2-2; D is uncertain. V lost 2 bases and J 7 bases, leaving 12 bases between the germline ends. The CDR3 loop spans 14 amino acids. Germline V lookup: CDR1 SGDLS, CDR2 YYNGEE. The CDR3: CASSVYLSGGELFF. CDR3 coding DNA: TGTGCCAGCAGCGTTTACTTGTCGGGCGGGGAGCTGTTTTTT.

The chain employs TRBV29-1 and TRBJ2-1; D may be TRBD2 (6 bases). The germline V gene has CDR1 SQVTM and CDR2 ANQGSEA. Trimming shortened V by 3 bases and J by 6 bases, and 12 bases separated the two germline ends. The CDR3 consists of 13 residues. CDR3 sequence: CSVEGGNINEQFF. The CDR3, as DNA: TGCAGCGTTGAGGGCGGGAACATCAATGAGCAGTTCTTC.

V is TRBV14 and J is TRBJ1-1; possible D gene TRBD1, 6 bases. The V end lost 0 bases, the J end lost 5 bases, and 13 bases lay between the germline ends. This CDR3 has 15 residues. Germline-derived CDR1 and CDR2 are SGHDN and FVKESK. The CDR3 spells CASSQDRGGRTEAFF. CDR3 coding DNA: TGTGCCAGCAGCCAAGACAGGGGCGGGAGAACTGAAGCTTTCTTT.

The genes are TRBV10-3 and TRBJ1-1; 8 bases agree with TRBD1. This CDR3 has 15 residues. Germline CDR1 and CDR2: ENHRY and SYGVKD. After removal of 3 bases from V and 4 bases from J, the junction contained 7 bases not matched to a gene. The DNA for the CDR3 is TGTGCCATCAGTGACCAGACAGGGGCGGCCACTGAAGCTTTCTTT. The encoded protein is CAISDQTGAATEAFF.

The chain carries TRBV6-1 and TRBJ2-7; the D gene is possibly TRBD1 (5 bases). V lost 7 bases to trimming and J lost 6 bases, with 16 bases between them. The CDR3 contains 13 residues. Germline values: CDR1 MNHNS, CDR2 SASEGT. CDR3 region: CASTSGAGLEQYF. The CDR3 nucleotides read TGTGCCAGCACCTCCGGTGCAGGGCTCGAGCAGTACTTC.

The chain employs TRBV5-4 and TRBJ1-1; a weak D match, TRBD1 (5 bases). Germline V CDR1 and CDR2: SGHNT, YYREEE (reference sequence). V was clipped by 0 bases and J by 1 base, with 10 bases between them. CDR3 length: 15 amino acids. The CDR3, as DNA: TGTGCCAGCAGCTTGGCGTGGGGGGAGAACACTGAAGCTTTCTTT. This codes for CASSLAWGENTEAFF.

The V and J genes are TRBV13 and TRBJ1-1; D is ambiguous. Germline V lookup: CDR1 PRHDT, CDR2 FYEKMQ (reference sequence). V lost 11 bases and J 4 bases, leaving 17 bases between the germline ends. The CDR3 consists of 13 residues. The CDR3 DNA follows: TGTGCCGCCGCGTCAACTCGGGGCACTGAAGCTTTCTTT. Translation: CAAASTRGTEAFF.

The genes are TRBV5-6 and TRBJ2-7, with 8 nucleotides matching TRBD1. CDR3 size: 14 residues. CDR1 is SGHDT and CDR2 is YYEEEE in the germline V gene. J was trimmed by 0 bases and V by 4 bases; bases with no gene match: 3. CDR3 nucleotide sequence: TGTGCCAGCAGCCCTGGACAGGGCTCCTACGAGCAGTACTTC. Translation: CASSPGQGSYEQYF.

The gene calls are TRBV19 and TRBJ1-6, with TRBD1 identical over 7 bases. Per the germline V gene, CDR1 is LNHDA and CDR2 is SQIVND (reference sequence). CDR3 length equals 14 residues. Losses at the gene ends were 9 bases for V and 7 bases for J; bases not matched to a gene: 9. CDR3 DNA: TGTGCCAGCTATGAAGGGGGCAGCAATTCACCCCTCCACTTT. Protein: CASYEGGSNSPLHF. Full variable domain (outside the CDR3, taken from reference TRBV19 and TRBJ1-6): DGGITQSPKYLFRKEGQNVTLSCEQNLNHDAMYWYRQDPGQGLRLIYYSQIVNDFQKGDIAEGYSVSREKKESFPLTVTSAQKNPTAFYLCASYEGGSNSPLHFGNGTRLTVT.

V and J are TRBV29-1 and TRBJ2-3; 7 bases align to TRBD1. Germline V lookup: CDR1 SQVTM, CDR2 ANQGSEA. The CDR3 has 16 residues. Trimming removed 8 bases from V and 2 bases from J; junction bases left unmatched: 16. CDR3 sequence: CSPVVRQGVTTDTQYF. The CDR3 DNA is TGCAGCCCTGTGGTACGGCAGGGGGTAACCACAGATACGCAGTATTTT.

This sequence joins TRBV15 and TRBJ1-5; no clear D. Germline values: CDR1 LNHNV, CDR2 YYDKDF (reference sequence). V lost 0 bases, J lost 7 bases, and 10 bases lay in between. The CDR3 loop spans 14 amino acids. CDR3 nucleotides: TGTGCCACCAGCAGAGAGGGTAGCGGACAGCCCCAGCATTTT. Residues: CATSREGSGQPQHF.

This chain uses TRBV15 with TRBJ2-1; D may match TRBD1 or TRBD2 (5 bases each). CDR1 LNHNV and CDR2 YYDKDF come from the germline V gene (reference sequence). V was shortened by 5 bases and J by 0 bases, with 14 bases between the two germline ends. There are 16 residues in the CDR3. The DNA for the CDR3 is TGTGCCACCAGCTACCACCGGGACCCCTCCTACAATGAGCAGTTCTTC. This codes for CATSYHRDPSYNEQFF.